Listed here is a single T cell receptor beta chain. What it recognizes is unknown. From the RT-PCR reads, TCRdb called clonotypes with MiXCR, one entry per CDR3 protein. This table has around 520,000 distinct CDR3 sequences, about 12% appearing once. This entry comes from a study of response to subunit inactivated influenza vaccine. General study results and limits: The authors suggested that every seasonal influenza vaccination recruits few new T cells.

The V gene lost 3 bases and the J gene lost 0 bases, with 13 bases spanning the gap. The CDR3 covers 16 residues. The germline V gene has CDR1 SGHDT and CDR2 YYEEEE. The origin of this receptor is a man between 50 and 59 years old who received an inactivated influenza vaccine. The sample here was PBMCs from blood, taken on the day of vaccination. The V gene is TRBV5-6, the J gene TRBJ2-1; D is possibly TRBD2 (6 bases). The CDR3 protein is CASSSPAGFSYNEQFF. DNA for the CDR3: TGTGCCAGCAGCTCCCCGGCGGGATTCTCCTACAATGAGCAGTTCTTC.